This T cell receptor beta chain emerged from a study of shared clonotypes between healthy human individuals. Whole-study findings and limits: What limited the represented genetic and exposure-history diversity was the small number of donors.

Unsorted PBMC replicate PCRs used approximately 290 ng DNA, 25,000 to 30,000 T cell genomes. Generated by immunoSEQ multiplex PCR, the TCRdb table keeps only in-frame clones and is missing some. The sample has about 510,000 clones, 79% seen once. The ends were cut back, 6 bases at V and 4 bases at J, with 13 bases in the middle. CDR1 is SGHAT and CDR2 is FQNNGV in the germline V gene. CDR3 length equals 13 residues. Remarks on this clone: The antigen remains undetermined.

The receptor comes from a woman in her forties in good health. Some clones in this sample may be carry-over from other donors' samples. The sequenced sample consisted of PBMCs. J is TRBJ2-7 and V is TRBV11-2; possibly TRBD1 or TRBD2 for D (5 bases each). CDR3 residues: CASSLPGPYEQYF. Written as DNA, the CDR3 is TGTGCCAGCAGTCTACCGGGACCATACGAGCAGTACTTC. Full variable domain (remainder filled in from reference TRBV11-2 and TRBJ2-7): EAGVAQSPRYKIIEKRQSVAFWCNPISGHATLYWYQQILGQGPKLLIQFQNNGVVDDSQLPKDRFSAERLKGVDSTLKIQPAKLEDSAVYLCASSLPGPYEQYFGPGTRLTVT.